The clone carrying this TCR beta chain was seen ten or more times. Its specificity is not known. This specimen comes from a study of T cell repertoires in cytomegalovirus infection. Broader study findings: In two of eight donors, the top clonotype was HLA-C-restricted CMV-specific. Cumulative frequency (of public TCR beta family members) identified carriers of CMV plus the relevant HLA.

Germline-derived CDR1 and CDR2 are MDHEN and SYDVKM. The CDR3 totals 16 residues. J gave up 5 bases and V 5 bases, and 11 bases lay outside the gene matches. MiXCR, applied by TCRdb to the reads, yields one record per CDR3 protein. The table shows roughly 280,000 distinct CDR3 sequences, with around 9% occurring only once. Sample: PBMCs. The V call is TRBV28, the J call TRBJ2-5; 10 bases align to TRBD1. This TCR was recovered from a human donor in good health (CMV status not recorded). Some clones in this sample may be carry-over from other donors' samples. This chain's CDR3 is CASSHRQGADRETQYF. CDR3 DNA: TGTGCCAGCAGTCATAGACAGGGGGCTGATAGGGAGACCCAGTACTTC. Full variable domain (remainder filled in from reference TRBV28 and TRBJ2-5): DVKVTQSSRYLVKRTGEKVFLECVQDMDHENMFWYRQDPGLGLRLIYFSYDVKMKEKGDIPEGYSVSREKKERFSLILESASTNQTSMYLCASSHRQGADRETQYFGPGTRLLVL.